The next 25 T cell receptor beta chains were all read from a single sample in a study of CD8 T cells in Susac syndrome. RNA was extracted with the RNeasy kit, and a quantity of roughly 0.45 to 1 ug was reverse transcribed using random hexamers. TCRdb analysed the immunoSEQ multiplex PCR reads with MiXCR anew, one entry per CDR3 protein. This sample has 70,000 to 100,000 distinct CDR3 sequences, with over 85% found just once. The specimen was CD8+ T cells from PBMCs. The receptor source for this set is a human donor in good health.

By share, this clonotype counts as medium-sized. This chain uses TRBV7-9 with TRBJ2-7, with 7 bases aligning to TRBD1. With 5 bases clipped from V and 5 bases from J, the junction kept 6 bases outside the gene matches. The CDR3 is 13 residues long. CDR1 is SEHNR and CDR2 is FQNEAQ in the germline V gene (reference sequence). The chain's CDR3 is CASSRDREHEQYF. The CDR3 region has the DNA TGTGCCAGCAGCCGAGACAGGGAACACGAGCAGTACTTC.

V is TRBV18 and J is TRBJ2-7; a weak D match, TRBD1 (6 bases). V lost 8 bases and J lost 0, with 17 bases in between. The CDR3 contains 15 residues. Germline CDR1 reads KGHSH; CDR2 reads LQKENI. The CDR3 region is CASPRGTRSSYEQYF. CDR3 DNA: TGTGCCAGCCCCAGGGGAACGAGGAGCTCCTACGAGCAGTACTTC.

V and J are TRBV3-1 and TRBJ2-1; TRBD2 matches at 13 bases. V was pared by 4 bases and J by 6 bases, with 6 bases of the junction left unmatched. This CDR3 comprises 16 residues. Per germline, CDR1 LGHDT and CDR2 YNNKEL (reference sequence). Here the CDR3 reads CASSPQTSGGSNEQFF. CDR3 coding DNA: TGTGCCAGCAGCCCCCAGACTAGCGGGGGGAGCAATGAGCAGTTCTTC.

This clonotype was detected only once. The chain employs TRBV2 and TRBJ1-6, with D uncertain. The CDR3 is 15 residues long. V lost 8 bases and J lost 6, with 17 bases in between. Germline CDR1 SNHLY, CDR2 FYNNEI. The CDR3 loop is CASRLTGERNSPLHF. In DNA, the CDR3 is TGTGCCAGCCGCCTGACCGGAGAACGTAATTCACCCCTCCACTTT.

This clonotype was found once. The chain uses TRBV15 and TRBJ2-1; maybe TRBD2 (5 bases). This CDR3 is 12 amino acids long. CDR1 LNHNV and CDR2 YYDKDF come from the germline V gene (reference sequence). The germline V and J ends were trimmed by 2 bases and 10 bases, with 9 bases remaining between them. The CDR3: CATSRPPSEQFF. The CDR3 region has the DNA TGTGCCACCAGCAGACCCCCTAGCGAGCAGTTCTTC.

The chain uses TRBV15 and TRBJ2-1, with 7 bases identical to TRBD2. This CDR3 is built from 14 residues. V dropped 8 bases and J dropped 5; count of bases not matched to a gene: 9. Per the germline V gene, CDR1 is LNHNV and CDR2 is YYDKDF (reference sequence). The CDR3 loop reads CATQLWRGNNEQFF. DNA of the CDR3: TGTGCCACCCAACTCTGGCGGGGGAACAATGAGCAGTTCTTC.

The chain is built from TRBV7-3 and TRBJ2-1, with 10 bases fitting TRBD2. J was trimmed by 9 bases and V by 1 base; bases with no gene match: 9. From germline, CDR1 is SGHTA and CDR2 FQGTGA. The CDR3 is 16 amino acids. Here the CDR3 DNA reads TGTGCCAGCAGCTTAAAGGGCAGCGGGGGGGCCAGTGAGCAGTTCTTC. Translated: CASSLKGSGGASEQFF. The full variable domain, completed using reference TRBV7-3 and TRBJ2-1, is GAGVSQTPSNKVTEKGKYVELRCDPISGHTALYWYRQSLGQGPEFLIYFQGTGAADDSGLPNDRFFAVRPEGSVSTLKIQRTERGDSAVYLCASSLKGSGGASEQFFGPGTRLTVL.

CDR3 DNA sequence: TGTGCCACCAGTGCGGCGGACAGGGGGCTATCTGGGGCCAACGTCCTGACTTTC. It translates to CATSAADRGLSGANVLTF. V is TRBV24-1 and J is TRBJ2-6; TRBD1 matches at 11 bases. V lost 5 bases to trimming and J lost 1 base; unmatched junction nucleotides: 6. There are 18 residues in the CDR3. Germline lookup yields CDR1 KGHDR and CDR2 SFDVKD.

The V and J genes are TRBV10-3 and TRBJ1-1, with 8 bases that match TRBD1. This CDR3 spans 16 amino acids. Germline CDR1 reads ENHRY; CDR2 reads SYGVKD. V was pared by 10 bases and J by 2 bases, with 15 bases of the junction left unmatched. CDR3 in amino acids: CANGKGQVVVNTEAFF. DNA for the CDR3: TGTGCCAACGGGAAGGGACAGGTAGTTGTCAACACTGAAGCTTTCTTT.

The CDR3 DNA is TGTGCCAGCAGCAGTTACAGGGGGCTGAACACAGATACGCAGTATTTT. This gives the protein CASSSYRGLNTDTQYF. The chain is built from TRBV3-1 and TRBJ2-3, with 9 bases identical to TRBD1. Trimming removed 5 bases from V and 2 bases from J; junction bases left unmatched: 8. The CDR3 is 16 amino acids. The germline V gene has CDR1 LGHDT and CDR2 YNNKEL (reference sequence).

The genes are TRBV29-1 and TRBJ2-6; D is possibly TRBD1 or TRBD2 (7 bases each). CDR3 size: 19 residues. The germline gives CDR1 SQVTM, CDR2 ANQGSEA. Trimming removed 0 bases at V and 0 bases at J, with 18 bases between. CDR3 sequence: CSVEDASGTAVSGANVLTF. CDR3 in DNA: TGCAGCGTTGAAGATGCCAGCGGGACAGCGGTCTCTGGGGCCAACGTCCTGACTTTC.

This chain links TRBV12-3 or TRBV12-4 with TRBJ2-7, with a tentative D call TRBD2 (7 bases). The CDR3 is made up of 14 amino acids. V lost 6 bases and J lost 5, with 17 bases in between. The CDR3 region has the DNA TGTGCCAGCAGAGTCGAGGGGGGGCAGGACGAGCAGTACTTC. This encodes CASRVEGGQDEQYF.

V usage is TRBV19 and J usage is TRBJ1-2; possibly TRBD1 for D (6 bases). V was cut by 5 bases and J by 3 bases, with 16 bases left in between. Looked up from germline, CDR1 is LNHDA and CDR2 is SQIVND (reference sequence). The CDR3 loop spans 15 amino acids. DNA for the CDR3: TGTGCCAGTAGTTTGACAGGTAGAGACCACTATGGCTACACCTTC. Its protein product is CASSLTGRDHYGYTF. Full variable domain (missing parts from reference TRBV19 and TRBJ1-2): DGGITQSPKYLFRKEGQNVTLSCEQNLNHDAMYWYRQDPGQGLRLIYYSQIVNDFQKGDIAEGYSVSREKKESFPLTVTSAQKNPTAFYLCASSLTGRDHYGYTFGSGTRLTVV.

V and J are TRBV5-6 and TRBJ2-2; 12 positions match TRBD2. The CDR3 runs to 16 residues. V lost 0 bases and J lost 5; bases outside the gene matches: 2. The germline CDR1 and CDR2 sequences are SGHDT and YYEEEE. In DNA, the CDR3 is TGTGCCAGCAGCTTGGGGACTAGCGGGGCAACCGGGGAGCTGTTTTTT. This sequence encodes CASSLGTSGATGELFF.

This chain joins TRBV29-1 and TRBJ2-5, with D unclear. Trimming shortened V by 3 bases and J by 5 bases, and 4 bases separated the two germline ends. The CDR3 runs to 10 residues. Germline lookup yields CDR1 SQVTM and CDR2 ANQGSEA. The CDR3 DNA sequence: TGCAGCGTTGAGGGGGAGACCCAGTACTTC. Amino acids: CSVEGETQYF.

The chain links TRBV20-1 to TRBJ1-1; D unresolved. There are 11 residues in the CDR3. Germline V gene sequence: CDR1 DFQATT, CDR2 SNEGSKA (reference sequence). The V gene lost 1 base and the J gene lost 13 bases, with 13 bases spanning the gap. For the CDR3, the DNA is TGCAGTGCTAGAGTAGACGGTTCTGGTTTCTTT. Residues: CSARVDGSGFF.

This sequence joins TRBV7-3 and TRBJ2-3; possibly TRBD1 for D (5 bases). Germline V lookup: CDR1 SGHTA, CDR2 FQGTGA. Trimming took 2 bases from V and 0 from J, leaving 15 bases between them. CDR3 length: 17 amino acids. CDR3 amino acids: CASSLVGASRSTDTQYF. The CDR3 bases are TGTGCCAGCAGCTTAGTAGGGGCCTCGCGTAGCACAGATACGCAGTATTTT.

The CDR3: CASSSSGQFGGNQPQHF. The CDR3 DNA follows: TGTGCCAGCAGCTCTTCGGGTCAATTTGGGGGCAATCAGCCCCAGCATTTT. This sequence joins TRBV7-8 and TRBJ1-5, with unresolved D. This CDR3 is 17 amino acids long. Germline V gene sequence: CDR1 SGHVS, CDR2 FQNEAQ. V was cut by 4 bases and J by 2 bases, with 18 bases left in between. The full variable domain, completed using reference TRBV7-8 and TRBJ1-5, is GAGVSQSPRYKVAKRGQDVALRCDPISGHVSLFWYQQALGQGPEFLTYFQNEAQLDKSGLPSDRFFAERPEGSVSTLKIQRTQQEDSAVYLCASSSSGQFGGNQPQHFGDGTRLSIL.

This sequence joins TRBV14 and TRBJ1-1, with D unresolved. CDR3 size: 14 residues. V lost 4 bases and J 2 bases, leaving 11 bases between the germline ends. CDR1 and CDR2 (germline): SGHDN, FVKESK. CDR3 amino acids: CASSPTVVNTEAFF. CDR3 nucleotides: TGTGCCAGCAGCCCGACGGTGGTTAACACTGAAGCTTTCTTT.

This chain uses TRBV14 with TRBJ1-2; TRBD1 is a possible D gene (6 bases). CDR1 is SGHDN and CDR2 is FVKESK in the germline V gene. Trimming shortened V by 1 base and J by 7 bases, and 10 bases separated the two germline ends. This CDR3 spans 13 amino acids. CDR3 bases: TGTGCCAGCAGCCAAGGGGGGCCCATTGGCTACACCTTC. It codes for CASSQGGPIGYTF.

The CDR3, as DNA: TGCGCCAGCAGCCGAAAGTCCGGGGAGCTGTTTTTT. It yields the protein CASSRKSGELFF. The chain uses TRBV4-1 and TRBJ2-2; D is ambiguous. This CDR3 comprises 12 residues. Germline CDR1 MGHRA, CDR2 YSYEKL. Trimming took off 4 bases at V and 6 bases at J, with 6 bases between the two ends.

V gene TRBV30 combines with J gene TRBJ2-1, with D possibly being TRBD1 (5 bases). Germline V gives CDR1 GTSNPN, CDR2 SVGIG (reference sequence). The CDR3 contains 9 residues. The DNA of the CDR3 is TGTCCCCAGGGAAATGAGCAGTTCTTC. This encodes CPQGNEQFF.

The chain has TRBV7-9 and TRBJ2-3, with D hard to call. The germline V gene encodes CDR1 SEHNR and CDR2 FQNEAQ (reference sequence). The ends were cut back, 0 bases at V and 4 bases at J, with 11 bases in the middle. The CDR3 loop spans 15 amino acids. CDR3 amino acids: CASSLAFPGSDTQYF. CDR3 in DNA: TGTGCCAGCAGCTTAGCGTTTCCGGGCTCAGATACGCAGTATTTT.

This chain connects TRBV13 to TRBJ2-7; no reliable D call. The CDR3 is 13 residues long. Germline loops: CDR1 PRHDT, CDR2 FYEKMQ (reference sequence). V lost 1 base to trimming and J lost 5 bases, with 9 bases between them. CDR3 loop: CASSLAGTHEQYF. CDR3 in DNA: TGTGCCAGCAGCTTAGCCGGTACCCACGAGCAGTACTTC. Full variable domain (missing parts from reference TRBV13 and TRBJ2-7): AAGVIQSPRHLIKEKRETATLKCYPIPRHDTVYWYQQGPGQDPQFLISFYEKMQSDKGSIPDRFSAQQFSDYHSELNMSSLELGDSALYFCASSLAGTHEQYFGPGTRLTVT.

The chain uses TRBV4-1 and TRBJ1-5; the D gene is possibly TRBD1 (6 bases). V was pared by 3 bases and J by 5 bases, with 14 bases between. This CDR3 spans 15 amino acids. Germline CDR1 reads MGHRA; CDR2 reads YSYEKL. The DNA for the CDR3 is TGCGCCAGCAGCCATCTCCAGGGGACTGATCAGCCCCAGCATTTT. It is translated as CASSHLQGTDQPQHF.